This TCR beta chain came from a study of radiation and T cells in renal cell carcinoma. Study-level background: Nephrectomy followed 15 Gy stereotactic body radiation by 4 weeks.

Data came from immunoSEQ multiplex PCR; TCRdb stores just in-frame clones and leaves some out. Found here are 100,000 to 150,000 clones, about four fifths of them singletons; the top ten hold around 6.1%. This clone was observed a handful of times. The antigen is unknown. Time point defined: blood 2 weeks post-SBRT. Treatment denoted: 15 Gy SBRT to primary tumor, nephrectomy 4 weeks later. After SBRT, blood was collected at 2 and 4 weeks, plus baseline. Clear cell pathology was present in this patient's renal cell carcinoma. General observations from the study: Pretreatment tumor biopsies were lacking, so baseline clonotypes are unknown.

This TCR was recovered from a man aged 45-65 years with renal cell carcinoma. The input for sequencing was blood, taken from a patient whose treatment included radiotherapy and nephrectomy.

For the CDR3, the DNA is TGTGCCAGCAGGGACCTCGTAGCGAAACCCTACGAGCAGTACTTC. This gives the protein CASRDLVAKPYEQYF. The V call is TRBV2, the J call TRBJ2-7, with D possibly matching TRBD2 (5 bases). This CDR3 has 15 residues. Germline CDR1 is SNHLY and CDR2 is FYNNEI. V was trimmed by 6 bases and J by 2 bases, leaving 17 bases between them. The full variable domain, its missing parts supplied by reference TRBV2 and TRBJ2-7, is EPEVTQTPSHQVTQMGQEVILRCVPISNHLYFYWYRQILGQKVEFLVSFYNNEISEKSEIFDDQFSVERPDGSNFTLKIRSTKLEDSAMYFCASRDLVAKPYEQYFGPGTRLTVT.